The T cell receptor beta chain described here comes from a study of cytomegalovirus exposure and HLA in healthy donors. On the study more broadly: Earlier findings included roughly 120 million unique TCR beta sequences obtained from roughly 200 million T cells.

The PCR ran on 60 Vbeta and 13 Jbeta primers. Clones were read by immunoSEQ multiplex PCR, and TCRdb kept only the in-frame ones, dropping some. The repertoire consists of 100,000 to 150,000 clones, with 10% occurring once and the leading ten covering around 5%. This clone came up a few times. The antigen remains unidentified. Germline CDR1 is SGHTA and CDR2 is FQGNSA. CDR3 length: 14 residues. V was clipped by 5 bases and J by 3 bases; unmatched bases: 3. Findings and caveats of the study: Analyses of presence/absence relied on an assumption of roughly uniform sequencing depth across donors.

Input material: PBMCs. The receptor's source is a woman under 30 in good health and CMV-seropositive. The chain has TRBV7-2 and TRBJ2-7, with 11 bases matching TRBD2. The CDR3 is CASSHTSGSYEQYF. The CDR3, as DNA: TGTGCCAGCAGCCATACTAGCGGGAGCTACGAGCAGTACTTC. The full variable domain, completed using reference TRBV7-2 and TRBJ2-7, is GAGVSQSPSNKVTEKGKDVELRCDPISGHTALYWYRQSLGQGLEFLIYFQGNSAPDKSGLPSDRFSAERTGGSVSTLTIQRTQQEDSAVYLCASSHTSGSYEQYFGPGTRLTVT.